These T cell receptor beta chains were read from a single sample in a study of T-cell reconstitution after alpha-beta-depleted transplantation in children. TCRdb reprocessed the PCR reads via MiXCR and lists one record per CDR3 protein. Among roughly 350,000 distinct CDR3 sequences, around 15% were seen once, and the ten largest hold roughly 40%. Specimen: PBMCs, mostly from graft donor cells, collected 360 days after TCRalphabeta/CD19-depleted stem cell transplant. These TCRs come from a male patient under 10 years old who had a stem cell transplant for acute lymphoblastic leukemia, so the T cells may come from the graft donor. The CDR3 runs from the conserved cysteine through the conserved F or W. The order of the fields is clone size, D gene, J gene, V gene, CDR3 protein, CDR3 DNA. A D gene is named only where the DNA matches it firmly. Some rows have no size entry. The others give once, few or many, or a class for an expanded clone.

size: .
D: .
J: TRBJ2-1
V: TRBV15
CDR3: CATSRDPRGGRTNEQFF
DNA: TGTGCCACCAGCAGAGACCCCCGTGGAGGACGAACCAATGAGCAGTTCTTC

size: .
D: TRBD2
J: TRBJ2-7
V: TRBV15
CDR3: CATGEGGISYEQYF
DNA: TGTGCCACCGGGGAGGGAGGGATTTCCTACGAGCAGTACTTC

size: .
D: .
J: TRBJ1-5
V: TRBV4-2
CDR3: CASSQVGLPNQPQHF
DNA: TGTGCCAGCAGCCAAGTGGGGCTCCCCAATCAGCCCCAGCATTTT

size: .
D: TRBD1
J: TRBJ1-2
V: TRBV6-1
CDR3: CASRRTGEKGYTF
DNA: TGTGCCAGCAGGCGTACAGGGGAGAAGGGCTACACCTTC

size: few
D: TRBD1
J: TRBJ1-1
V: TRBV4-1
CDR3: CASGITRDRGNTEAFF
DNA: TGCGCCAGCGGAATCACCCGGGACAGGGGGAACACTGAAGCTTTCTTT

size: few
D: .
J: TRBJ2-5
V: TRBV4-1
CDR3: CASSQVWGKAAETQYF
DNA: TGCGCCAGCAGCCAAGTATGGGGAAAAGCGGCAGAGACCCAGTACTTC

size: .
D: TRBD1
J: TRBJ2-7
V: TRBV2
CDR3: CATEQGLSYEQYF
DNA: TGTGCCACCGAACAGGGGCTCTCCTACGAGCAGTACTTC

size: .
D: .
J: TRBJ2-5
V: TRBV29-1
CDR3: CSVVGRGGTQYF
DNA: TGCAGCGTTGTTGGCAGGGGTGGGACCCAGTACTTC

size: .
D: .
J: TRBJ2-5
V: TRBV4-2
CDR3: CATSRSVGETQYF
DNA: TGTGCCACCAGCCGATCAGTGGGAGAGACCCAGTACTTC

size: .
D: .
J: TRBJ1-1
V: TRBV2
CDR3: CAGGNPTWNTEAFF
DNA: TGTGCCGGGGGGAACCCGACTTGGAACACTGAAGCTTTCTTT

size: many
D: TRBD1
J: TRBJ1-3
V: TRBV4-1
CDR3: CASSQDTPGTGVNTIYF
DNA: TGCGCCAGCAGCCAAGATACCCCCGGGACAGGGGTAAACACCATATATTTT

size: many
D: .
J: TRBJ2-1
V: TRBV12-3/TRBV12-4
CDR3: CASSLFGDNEQFF
DNA: TGTGCCAGCAGTTTATTCGGTGACAATGAGCAGTTCTTC

size: few
D: .
J: TRBJ1-1
V: TRBV12-3/TRBV12-4
CDR3: CASSFRGLMNTEAFF
DNA: TGTGCCAGCAGTTTTCGCGGCCTCATGAACACTGAAGCTTTCTTT

size: few
D: TRBD1
J: TRBJ2-6
V: TRBV12-3/TRBV12-4
CDR3: CASSFGTGGSGANVLTF
DNA: TGTGCCAGCAGTTTTGGGACAGGGGGGTCTGGGGCCAACGTCCTGACTTTC

size: .
D: TRBD2
J: TRBJ2-1
V: TRBV5-1
CDR3: CASSFTSGRSYNEQFF
DNA: TGCGCCAGCAGCTTCACTAGCGGACGTTCCTACAATGAGCAGTTCTTC

size: .
D: TRBD1
J: TRBJ2-1
V: TRBV3-1
CDR3: CASSQDGAQGAYNEQFF
DNA: TGTGCCAGCAGCCAAGATGGGGCACAGGGGGCTTACAATGAGCAGTTCTTC

size: few
D: TRBD1
J: TRBJ1-5
V: TRBV12-3/TRBV12-4
CDR3: CASSLRGQGDQPQHF
DNA: TGTGCCAGCAGTTTACGGGGACAGGGCGATCAGCCCCAGCATTTT

size: .
D: TRBD1
J: TRBJ1-6
V: TRBV29-1
CDR3: CSVGTGQNSPVHF
DNA: TGCAGCGTCGGGACAGGGCAAAATTCACCCGTCCACTTT

size: few
D: TRBD2
J: TRBJ2-4
V: TRBV5-6
CDR3: CASSLGLAGGVLAKNIQYF
DNA: TGTGCCAGCAGCTTGGGTCTAGCGGGAGGAGTTTTAGCCAAAAACATTCAGTACTTC

size: few
D: .
J: TRBJ2-1
V: TRBV24-1
CDR3: CATSDFKGNYNEQFF
DNA: TGTGCCACCAGTGATTTTAAAGGAAACTACAATGAGCAGTTCTTC

size: .
D: .
J: TRBJ2-4
V: TRBV6-5
CDR3: CASSYGGFQYF
DNA: TGTGCCAGCAGTTACGGAGGGTTTCAGTACTTC

size: few
D: TRBD2
J: TRBJ2-1
V: TRBV20-1
CDR3: CSARDPILASSYNEQFF
DNA: TGCAGTGCTAGAGACCCTATACTAGCGTCCTCCTACAATGAGCAGTTCTTC

size: .
D: TRBD2
J: TRBJ2-3
V: TRBV4-2
CDR3: CASSQDGGGRGTDTQYF
DNA: TGTGCCAGCAGCCAAGATGGCGGCGGGAGGGGCACAGATACGCAGTATTTT

size: few
D: TRBD2
J: TRBJ2-1
V: TRBV20-1
CDR3: CSAGTSGTYNEQFF
DNA: TGCAGTGCTGGAACTAGCGGCACCTACAATGAGCAGTTCTTC

size: .
D: .
J: TRBJ2-5
V: TRBV5-5
CDR3: CASGRAETQYF
DNA: TGTGCCAGCGGGAGAGCAGAGACCCAGTACTTC

size: few
D: .
J: TRBJ2-3
V: TRBV6-5
CDR3: CASWGDTQYF
DNA: TGTGCCAGCTGGGGAGATACGCAGTATTTT

size: many
D: .
J: TRBJ2-1
V: TRBV7-6
CDR3: CASSLRSYNEQFF
DNA: TGTGCCAGCAGCCTCAGGTCCTACAATGAGCAGTTCTTC

size: few
D: TRBD1
J: TRBJ2-3
V: TRBV19
CDR3: CASSSGQGSYDTQYF
DNA: TGTGCCAGTAGCTCCGGACAGGGGAGCTACGATACGCAGTATTTT

size: .
D: .
J: TRBJ2-1
V: TRBV28
CDR3: CASKPTGYNEQFF
DNA: TGTGCCAGCAAACCTACAGGCTACAATGAGCAGTTCTTC

size: many
D: .
J: TRBJ1-2
V: TRBV28
CDR3: CASSQEQSSYGYTF
DNA: TGTGCCAGCAGCCAAGAGCAATCCAGCTATGGCTACACCTTC

size: few
D: .
J: TRBJ2-5
V: TRBV20-1
CDR3: CSGGKRGTPETQYF
DNA: TGCAGTGGGGGGAAGCGAGGGACACCTGAGACCCAGTACTTC

size: .
D: .
J: TRBJ1-1
V: TRBV10-3
CDR3: CAISESAGLYTEAFF
DNA: TGTGCCATCAGTGAGTCCGCCGGGCTTTACACTGAAGCTTTCTTT

size: medium-sized
D: TRBD2
J: TRBJ2-1
V: TRBV6-2/TRBV6-3
CDR3: CASSFEAGVGYNEQFF
DNA: TGTGCCAGCAGTTTCGAAGCGGGAGTGGGCTACAATGAGCAGTTCTTC

size: .
D: TRBD1
J: TRBJ2-2
V: TRBV12-3/TRBV12-4
CDR3: CASSTGENTGELFF
DNA: TGTGCCAGCAGTACAGGGGAGAACACCGGGGAGCTGTTTTTT

size: .
D: .
J: TRBJ2-4
V: TRBV3-1
CDR3: CASRSSGNIQYF
DNA: TGTGCCAGCAGGAGTAGCGGAAACATTCAGTACTTC

size: .
D: .
J: TRBJ1-4
V: TRBV28
CDR3: CASSPTGRNGEKLFF
DNA: TGTGCCAGCAGTCCCACAGGGAGGAATGGTGAAAAACTGTTTTTT

size: .
D: .
J: TRBJ2-5
V: TRBV14
CDR3: CASSPTGETQYF
DNA: TGTGCCAGCAGCCCTACAGGGGAGACCCAGTACTTC

size: few
D: TRBD2
J: TRBJ2-2
V: TRBV4-3
CDR3: CASSQGRLAGDTGELFF
DNA: TGCGCCAGCAGCCAAGGAAGACTAGCGGGAGACACCGGGGAGCTGTTTTTT

size: few
D: .
J: TRBJ2-7
V: TRBV5-6
CDR3: CASSLVVDYEQYF
DNA: TGTGCCAGCAGCTTGGTCGTCGACTACGAGCAGTACTTC

size: .
D: .
J: TRBJ2-7
V: TRBV12-3/TRBV12-4
CDR3: CASSSFHMGRRAYEQYF
DNA: TGTGCCAGCAGTTCCTTCCACATGGGTCGAAGGGCCTACGAGCAGTACTTC

size: .
D: .
J: TRBJ2-7
V: TRBV28
CDR3: CASRGGILSSYEQYF
DNA: TGTGCCAGCCGGGGAGGAATCCTAAGCTCCTACGAGCAGTACTTC

size: .
D: .
J: TRBJ2-1
V: TRBV6-1
CDR3: CASPGGAGLYNEQFF
DNA: TGTGCCAGCCCTGGGGGGGCAGGGCTTTACAATGAGCAGTTCTTC

size: few
D: .
J: TRBJ2-6
V: TRBV12-3/TRBV12-4
CDR3: CASSLVYRASGANVLTF
DNA: TGTGCCAGCAGTTTGGTTTACAGGGCCTCTGGGGCCAACGTCCTGACTTTC

size: .
D: .
J: TRBJ1-5
V: TRBV5-1
CDR3: CASSLNSGQPQHF
DNA: TGCGCCAGCAGCTTAAATTCAGGCCAGCCCCAGCATTTT

size: few
D: TRBD2
J: TRBJ2-5
V: TRBV29-1
CDR3: CSVGASGRPETQYF
DNA: TGCAGCGTTGGGGCTAGCGGGAGACCTGAGACCCAGTACTTC